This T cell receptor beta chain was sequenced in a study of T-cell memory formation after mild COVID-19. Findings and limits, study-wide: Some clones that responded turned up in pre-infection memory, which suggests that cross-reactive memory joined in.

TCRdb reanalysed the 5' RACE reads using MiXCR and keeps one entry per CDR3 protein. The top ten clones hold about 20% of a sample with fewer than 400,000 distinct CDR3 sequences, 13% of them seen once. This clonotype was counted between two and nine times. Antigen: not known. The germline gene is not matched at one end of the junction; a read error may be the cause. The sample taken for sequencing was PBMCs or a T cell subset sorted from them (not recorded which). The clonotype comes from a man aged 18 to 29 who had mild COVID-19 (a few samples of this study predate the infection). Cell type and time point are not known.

The CDR3 DNA sequence: TGTGCCAGCAGTGTAGCCACCGGGACAGGGGGCGTGGCAGATACGCAGTATTTT. This translates into CASSVATGTGGVADTQYF. The gene calls are TRBV12-3 or TRBV12-4 and TRBJ2-3, with 12 bases lining up with TRBD1. This CDR3 comprises 18 residues.